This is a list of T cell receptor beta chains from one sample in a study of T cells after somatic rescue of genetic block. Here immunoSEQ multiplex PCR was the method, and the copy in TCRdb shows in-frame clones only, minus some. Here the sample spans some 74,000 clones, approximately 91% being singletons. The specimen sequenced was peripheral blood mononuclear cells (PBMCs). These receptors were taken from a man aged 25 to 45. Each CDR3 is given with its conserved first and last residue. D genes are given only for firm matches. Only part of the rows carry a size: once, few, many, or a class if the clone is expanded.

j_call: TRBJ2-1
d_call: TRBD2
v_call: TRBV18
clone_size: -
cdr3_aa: CASSPLAGGHDNEQFF
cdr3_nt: TGTGCCAGCTCACCACTAGCGGGGGGGCACGACAATGAGCAGTTCTTC

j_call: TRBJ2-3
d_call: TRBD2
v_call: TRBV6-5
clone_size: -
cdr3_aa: CATSRGDYSTDTQYF
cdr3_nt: TGTGCCACCAGCCGGGGGGACTATAGCACAGATACGCAGTATTTT

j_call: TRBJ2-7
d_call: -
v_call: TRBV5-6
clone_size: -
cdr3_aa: CASSLRTQRPYEQYF
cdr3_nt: TGTGCCAGCAGCTTGCGGACCCAACGCCCCTACGAGCAGTACTTC

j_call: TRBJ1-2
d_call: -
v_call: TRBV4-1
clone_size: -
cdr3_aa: CASSQDRKGYTF
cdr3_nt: TGCGCCAGCAGCCAAGATAGGAAGGGCTACACCTTC

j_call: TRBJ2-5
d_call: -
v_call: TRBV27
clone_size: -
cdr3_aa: CASSSILAETQYF
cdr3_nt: TGTGCCAGCAGTTCAATCCTGGCAGAGACCCAGTACTTC

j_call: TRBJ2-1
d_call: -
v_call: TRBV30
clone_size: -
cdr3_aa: CACGWGRIDEQFF
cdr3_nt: TGTGCCTGTGGTTGGGGGAGGATAGATGAGCAGTTCTTC

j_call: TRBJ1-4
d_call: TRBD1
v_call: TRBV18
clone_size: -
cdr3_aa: CASSPSQGTNEKLFF
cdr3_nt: TGTGCCAGCTCACCATCACAGGGGACTAATGAAAAACTGTTTTTT

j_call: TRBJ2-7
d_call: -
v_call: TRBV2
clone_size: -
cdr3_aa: CASSEALPGPPPF
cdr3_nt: TGTGCCAGCAGTGAAGCGCTTCCCGGGCCCCCCCCCTTC

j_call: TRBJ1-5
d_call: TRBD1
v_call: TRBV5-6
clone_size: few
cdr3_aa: CASSSRTGGAGSNQPQHF
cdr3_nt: TGTGCCAGCAGCTCTAGGACAGGGGGCGCGGGAAGCAATCAGCCCCAGCATTTT

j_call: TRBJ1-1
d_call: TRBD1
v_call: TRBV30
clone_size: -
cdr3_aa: CAWRDRGRTEAFF
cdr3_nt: TGTGCCTGGAGGGACAGGGGCAGGACTGAAGCTTTCTTT

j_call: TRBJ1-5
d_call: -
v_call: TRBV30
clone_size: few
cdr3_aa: CAWSANQNQPQHF
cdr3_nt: TGTGCCTGGAGTGCGAACCAAAATCAGCCCCAGCATTTT

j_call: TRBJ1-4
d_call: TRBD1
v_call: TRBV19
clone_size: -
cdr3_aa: CASSPGQGPSNEKLFF
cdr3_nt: TGTGCCAGTAGTCCGGGACAGGGCCCCTCTAATGAAAAACTGTTTTTT

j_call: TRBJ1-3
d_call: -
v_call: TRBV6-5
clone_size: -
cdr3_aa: CASSTPGSGNTIYF
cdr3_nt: TGTGCCAGCAGTACACCAGGCTCTGGAAACACCATATATTTT

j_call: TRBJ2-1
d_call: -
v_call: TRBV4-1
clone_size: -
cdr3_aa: CASSQSPGSRYYNEQFF
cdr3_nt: TGCGCCAGCAGCCAATCCCCGGGGAGTCGCTACTACAATGAGCAGTTCTTC

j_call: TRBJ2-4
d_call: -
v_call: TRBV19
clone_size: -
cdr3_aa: CASTEGPHLAKNIQYF
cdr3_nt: TGTGCCAGTACCGAGGGACCGCATTTAGCCAAAAACATTCAGTACTTC

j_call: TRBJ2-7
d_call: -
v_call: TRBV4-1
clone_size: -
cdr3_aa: CASSQGDGSYEQYF
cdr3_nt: TGCGCCAGCAGCCAGGGGGACGGCTCCTACGAGCAGTACTTC

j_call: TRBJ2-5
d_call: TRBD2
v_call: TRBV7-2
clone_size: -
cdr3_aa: CASSFSGGPQETQYF
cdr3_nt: TGTGCCAGCAGCTTTAGCGGGGGGCCCCAAGAGACCCAGTACTTC

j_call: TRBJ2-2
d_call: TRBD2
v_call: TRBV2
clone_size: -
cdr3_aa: CASRYIAGVNTGELFF
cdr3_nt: TGTGCCAGCAGGTATATAGCGGGAGTGAACACCGGGGAGCTGTTTTTT

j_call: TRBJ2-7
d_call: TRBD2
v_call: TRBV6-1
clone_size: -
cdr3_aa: CASETSGGFYEQYF
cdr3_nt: TGTGCCAGTGAGACTAGCGGGGGGTTCTACGAGCAGTACTTC

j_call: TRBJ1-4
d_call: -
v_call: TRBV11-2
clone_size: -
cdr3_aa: CASSLRGVGREAEKLFF
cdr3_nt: TGTGCCAGCAGCCTTAGGGGGGTAGGAAGGGAAGCTGAAAAACTGTTTTTT

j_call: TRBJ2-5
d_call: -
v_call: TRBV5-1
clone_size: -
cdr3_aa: CASSLGGTETQYF
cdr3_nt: TGCGCCAGCAGCTTGGGCGGGACGGAGACCCAGTACTTC

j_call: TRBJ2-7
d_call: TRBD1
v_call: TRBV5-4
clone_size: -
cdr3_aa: CASSEGQGFLYEQYF
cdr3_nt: TGTGCCAGCAGCGAGGGACAGGGGTTTCTTTACGAGCAGTACTTC

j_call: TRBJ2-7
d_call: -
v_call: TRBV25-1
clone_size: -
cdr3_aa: CASKGLGGYEQYF
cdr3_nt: TGTGCCAGCAAAGGACTCGGAGGGTACGAGCAGTACTTC

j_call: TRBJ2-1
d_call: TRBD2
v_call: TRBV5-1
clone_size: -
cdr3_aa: CASSRTSGYNEQFF
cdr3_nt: TGCGCCAGCAGCAGGACTAGCGGGTACAATGAGCAGTTCTTC

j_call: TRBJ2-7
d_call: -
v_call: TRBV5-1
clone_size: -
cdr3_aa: CASSLETRDRSYEQYF
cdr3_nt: TGCGCCAGCAGCTTGGAGACGCGGGATAGGTCCTACGAGCAGTACTTC

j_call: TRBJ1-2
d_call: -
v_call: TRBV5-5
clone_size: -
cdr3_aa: CASSPGGGNYGYTF
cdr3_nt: TGTGCCAGCAGCCCCGGCGGAGGTAACTATGGCTACACCTTC

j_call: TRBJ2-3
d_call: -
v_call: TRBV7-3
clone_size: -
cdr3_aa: CASSLGGRTDTQYF
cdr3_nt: TGTGCCAGCAGCCTCGGGGGCCGCACAGATACGCAGTATTTT

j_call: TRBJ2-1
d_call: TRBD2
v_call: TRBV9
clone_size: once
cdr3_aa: CASSRSSGGANEQFF
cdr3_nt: TGTGCCAGCAGCCGTAGTAGCGGGGGGGCCAATGAGCAGTTCTTC

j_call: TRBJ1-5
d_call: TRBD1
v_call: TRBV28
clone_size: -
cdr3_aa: CASSFSGGGNQPQHF
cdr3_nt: TGTGCCAGCAGTTTCTCAGGGGGGGGCAATCAGCCCCAGCATTTT

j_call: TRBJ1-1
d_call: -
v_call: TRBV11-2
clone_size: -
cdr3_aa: CASSPRRINTEAFF
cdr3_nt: TGTGCCAGCAGCCCCCGCCGGATCAACACTGAAGCTTTCTTT

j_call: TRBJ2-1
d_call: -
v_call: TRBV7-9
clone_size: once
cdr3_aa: CASVRPGEPYNEQFF
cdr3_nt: TGTGCCAGCGTACGACCGGGTGAACCCTACAATGAGCAGTTCTTC

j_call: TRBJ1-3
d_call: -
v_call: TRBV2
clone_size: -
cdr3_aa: CASSSSRVVGNTIYF
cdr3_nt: TGTGCCAGCAGTTCGAGCAGGGTAGTTGGAAACACCATATATTTT

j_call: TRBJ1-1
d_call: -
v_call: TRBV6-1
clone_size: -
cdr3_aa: CASSEMGAFF
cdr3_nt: TGTGCCAGCAGTGAAATGGGAGCTTTCTTT

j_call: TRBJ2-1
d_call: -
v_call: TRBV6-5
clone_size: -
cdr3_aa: CASSSSGPNEQFF
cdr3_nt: TGTGCCAGCAGTTCAAGCGGACCCAATGAGCAGTTCTTC

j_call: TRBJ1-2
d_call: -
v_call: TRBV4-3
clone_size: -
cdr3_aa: CASSQDIESGYTF
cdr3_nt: TGCGCCAGCAGCCAAGATATCGAATCGGGCTACACCTTC

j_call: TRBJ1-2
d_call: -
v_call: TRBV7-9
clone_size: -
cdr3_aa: CASSLALAGYGYTF
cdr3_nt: TGTGCCAGCAGCTTAGCGCTGGCAGGGTATGGCTACACCTTC

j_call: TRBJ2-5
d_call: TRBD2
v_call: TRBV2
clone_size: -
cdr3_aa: CASRVGAGPQETQYF
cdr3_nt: TGTGCCAGCAGGGTAGGAGCGGGACCCCAAGAGACCCAGTACTTC

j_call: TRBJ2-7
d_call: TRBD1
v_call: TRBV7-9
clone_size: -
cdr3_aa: CASSSSWGTGAYEQYF
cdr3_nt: TGTGCCAGCAGCTCATCTTGGGGGACAGGGGCCTACGAGCAGTACTTC

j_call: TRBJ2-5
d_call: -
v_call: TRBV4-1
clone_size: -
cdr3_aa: CASSQDGLETQYF
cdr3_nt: TGCGCCAGCAGCCAAGACGGGCTAGAGACCCAGTACTTC

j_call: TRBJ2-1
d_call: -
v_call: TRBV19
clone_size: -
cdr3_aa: CASSISAGSYNEQFF
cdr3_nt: TGTGCCAGTAGTATTTCGGCGGGGTCCTACAATGAGCAGTTCTTC

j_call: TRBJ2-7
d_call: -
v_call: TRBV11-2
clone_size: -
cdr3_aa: CASSVPGIPYEQYF
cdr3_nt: TGTGCCAGCAGCGTCCCGGGGATACCCTACGAGCAGTACTTC

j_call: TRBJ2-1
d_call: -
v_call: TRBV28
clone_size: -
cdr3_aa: CASSPYNEQFF
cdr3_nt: TGTGCCAGCAGCCCCTACAATGAGCAGTTCTTC

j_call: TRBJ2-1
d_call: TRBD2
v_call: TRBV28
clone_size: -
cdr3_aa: CASSFASGRNEQFF
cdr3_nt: TGTGCCAGCAGTTTTGCTAGCGGGAGAAATGAGCAGTTCTTC

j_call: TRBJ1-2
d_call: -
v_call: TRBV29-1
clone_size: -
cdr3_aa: CSVAGGYGYTF
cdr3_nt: TGCAGCGTTGCCGGGGGCTATGGCTACACCTTC

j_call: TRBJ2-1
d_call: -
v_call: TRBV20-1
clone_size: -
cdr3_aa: CSARRDGSEFF
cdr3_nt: TGCAGTGCTAGAAGGGACGGATCGGAGTTCTTC

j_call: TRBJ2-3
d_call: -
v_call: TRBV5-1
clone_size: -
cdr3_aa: CASSSGARTDTQYF
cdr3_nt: TGCGCCAGCAGCTCGGGGGCCCGCACAGATACGCAGTATTTT

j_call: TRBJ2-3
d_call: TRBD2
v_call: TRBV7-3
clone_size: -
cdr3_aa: CASSPHGGADTQYF
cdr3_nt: TGTGCCAGCAGCCCCCACGGGGGGGCAGATACGCAGTATTTT

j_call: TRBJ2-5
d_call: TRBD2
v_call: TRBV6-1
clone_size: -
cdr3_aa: CASTGGRVQETQYF
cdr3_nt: TGTGCCAGCACTGGGGGGAGGGTTCAAGAGACCCAGTACTTC

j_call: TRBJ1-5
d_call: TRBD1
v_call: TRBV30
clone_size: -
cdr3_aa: CAWSPGGTQPQHF
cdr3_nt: TGTGCCTGGAGTCCAGGGGGCACTCAGCCCCAGCATTTT

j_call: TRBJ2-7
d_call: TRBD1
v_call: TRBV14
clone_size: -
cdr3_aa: CASSRDGQGAFYEQYF
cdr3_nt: TGTGCCAGCAGCCGCGATGGTCAGGGGGCCTTCTACGAGCAGTACTTC

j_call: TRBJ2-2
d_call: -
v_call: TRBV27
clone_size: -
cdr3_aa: CASSFRDTGELFF
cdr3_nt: TGTGCCAGCAGTTTCCGCGACACCGGGGAGCTGTTTTTT

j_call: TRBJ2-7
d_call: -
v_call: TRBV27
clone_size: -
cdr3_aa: CASSSHRALEHHEQYF
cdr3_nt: TGTGCCAGCAGTTCTCATAGGGCACTAGAGCACCACGAGCAGTACTTC

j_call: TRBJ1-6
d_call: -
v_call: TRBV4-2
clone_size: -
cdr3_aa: CASSQGIGDNSPLHF
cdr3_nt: TGTGCCAGCAGCCAGGGGATAGGGGACAATTCACCCCTCCACTTT

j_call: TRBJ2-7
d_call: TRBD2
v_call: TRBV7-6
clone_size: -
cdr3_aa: CASSLGISGTYEQYF
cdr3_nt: TGTGCCAGCAGCTTAGGGATTAGCGGGACCTACGAGCAGTACTTC

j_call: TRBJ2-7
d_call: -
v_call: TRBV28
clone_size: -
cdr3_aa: CASSRLTDYEQYF
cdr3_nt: TGTGCCAGCAGTCGGTTGACAGACTACGAGCAGTACTTC

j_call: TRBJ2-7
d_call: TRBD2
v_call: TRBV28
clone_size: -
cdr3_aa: CASRSTTSGSYEQYF
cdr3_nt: TGTGCCAGCAGATCCACGACTAGCGGGAGCTACGAGCAGTACTTC

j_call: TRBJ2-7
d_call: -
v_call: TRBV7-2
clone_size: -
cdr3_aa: CASSLSPTYEQYF
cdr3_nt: TGTGCCAGCAGCTTATCTCCCACGTACGAGCAGTACTTC